This TCR beta chain stems from a study of glioma-infiltrating T cells after dendritic cell vaccination. Study as a whole: Dendritic cell vaccination trial patients had either newly diagnosed or recurrent glioblastoma.

A note on this clone: The antigen remains unidentified.

Time point described: after dendritic cell vaccination, including at tumor progression/relapse. Only patients with spare fresh-frozen tumor and over two years of follow-up were included. The study, taken as a whole, reports: No direct clonality-survival link was found; a diverse polyclonal response may matter. Few patients contributed both blood and tumor specimens.

Produced via immunoSEQ multiplex PCR; TCRdb's table is partial and in-frame only. Among 90,000 to 140,000 clones, 90% were seen once, and the ten largest hold 2.7%. V lost 5 bases, J lost 0 bases, and 6 bases stayed unmatched. The CDR3 totals 16 residues. Per germline, CDR1 MNHEY and CDR2 SMNVEV (reference sequence). The sequence was obtained from a human donor with glioblastoma. This chain joins TRBV27 and TRBJ2-7; 11 bases are shared with TRBD1. Specimen: blood, collected after dendritic cell vaccination. CDR3 protein: CASSPGTGGSSYEQYF. The CDR3 coding sequence is TGTGCCAGCAGTCCCGGGACAGGGGGATCCTCCTACGAGCAGTACTTC.